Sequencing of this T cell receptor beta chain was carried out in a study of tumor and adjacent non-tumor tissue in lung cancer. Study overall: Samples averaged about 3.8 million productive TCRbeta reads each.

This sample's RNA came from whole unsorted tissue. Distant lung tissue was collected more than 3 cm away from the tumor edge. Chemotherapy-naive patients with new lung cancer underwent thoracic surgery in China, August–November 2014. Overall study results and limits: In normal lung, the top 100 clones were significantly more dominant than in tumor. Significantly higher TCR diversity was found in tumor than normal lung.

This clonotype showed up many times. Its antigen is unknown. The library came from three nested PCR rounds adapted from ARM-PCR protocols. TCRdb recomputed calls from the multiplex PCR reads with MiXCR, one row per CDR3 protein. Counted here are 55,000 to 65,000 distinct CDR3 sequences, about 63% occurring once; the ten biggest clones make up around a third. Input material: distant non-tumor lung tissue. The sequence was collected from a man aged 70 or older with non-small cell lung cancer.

CDR3 DNA sequence: TGCAGCGTGCGGGAGACAGGGGGCTACACCTTC. It encodes CSVRETGGYTF. The genes are TRBV29-1 and TRBJ1-2; 7 bases align to TRBD1. V lost 6 bases, J lost 8 bases, and 6 bases stayed unmatched. The CDR3 has 11 residues. Germline V gene lookup returns CDR1 SQVTM and CDR2 ANQGSEA.